Below are 5 T cell receptor beta chains sequenced from a single sample in a study of PD-1 blockade in classical Hodgkin lymphoma. Profiling relied on immunoSEQ multiplex PCR, and the TCRdb table lists in-frame clones only, not all of them. The sample lists 90,000 or so clones, about 93% occurring once. Brentuximab vedotin exposure varied, and every patient relapsed after autologous stem cell transplantation. The starting material was peripheral blood mononuclear cells (PBMCs), obtained before the second cycle of nivolumab. The source is a human donor with classical Hodgkin lymphoma.

This clone was observed a handful of times. The chain carries TRBV28 and TRBJ1-4; possible D gene TRBD1, 5 bases. The CDR3 contains 13 residues. The germline V gene encodes CDR1 MDHEN and CDR2 SYDVKM. V lost 6 bases and J lost 8, with 13 bases in between. The CDR3 region is CASSRVLGEKLFF. CDR3 DNA sequence: TGTGCCAGCAGCAGGGTCTTAGGAGAAAAACTGTTTTTT.

This chain joins TRBV11-1 and TRBJ2-7, with 8 positions matching TRBD2. Unmatched junction bases numbered 5, after V lost 4 bases and J lost 3 bases. This CDR3 contains 14 residues. Germline V gene data show CDR1 as SGHAT and CDR2 as FQDESV (reference sequence). The CDR3 loop reads CASSSGLALYEQYF. DNA of the CDR3: TGTGCCAGCAGCTCAGGACTAGCCCTCTACGAGCAGTACTTC.

This clone has just a few counts. The rearrangement uses TRBV16 and TRBJ1-5, with D unresolved. Germline CDR1 reads KGHSY; CDR2 reads FQNENV. The CDR3 runs 14 residues. Trimming shortened V by 2 bases and J by 2 bases, and 7 bases separated the two germline ends. This CDR3 reads CASSQGQGNQPQHF. Here the CDR3 DNA reads TGTGCCAGCAGCCAAGGGCAGGGCAATCAGCCCCAGCATTTT.

The chain is built from TRBV30 and TRBJ2-2; D is uncertain. V lost 4 bases, J lost 6 bases, and 12 bases lay in between. Germline CDR1 reads GTSNPN; CDR2 reads SVGIG (reference sequence). The CDR3 runs to 13 residues. CDR3 in amino acids: CAWIKLHPGELFF. In DNA form, the CDR3 reads TGTGCCTGGATTAAACTTCACCCCGGGGAGCTGTTTTTT.

The V call is TRBV19, the J call TRBJ1-5; 8 bases are shared with TRBD1. Germline values: CDR1 LNHDA, CDR2 SQIVND (reference sequence). The CDR3 loop spans 15 amino acids. The ends lost 9 bases at V and 0 bases at J; junction bases unmatched: 7. CDR3 amino acids: CASAWTGPSNQPQHF. The CDR3 bases are TGTGCCAGCGCCTGGACAGGGCCTAGCAATCAGCCCCAGCATTTT.